The T cell receptor beta chain described here comes from a study of PD-1 blockade in classical Hodgkin lymphoma. Overall study findings and caveats: Baseline diversity in complete responders resembled that of newly diagnosed patients. When set against healthy donors, newly diagnosed patients were reported to show lower baseline TCR diversity.

V gave up 3 bases and J gave up 3 bases, with 14 bases separating them. The germline gives CDR1 KGHSH, CDR2 LQKENI. The CDR3 totals 16 residues. The data were produced by immunoSEQ multiplex PCR, yet TCRdb's version contains in-frame clones alone and is incomplete. Of about 99,000 clones in the sample, more than 80% were seen once. Every patient was affected by relapse after autologous stem cell transplantation, while exposure to brentuximab vedotin was not uniform. For this clone: Its specificity is not known.

This sequence originates from a human donor with classical Hodgkin lymphoma. V usage is TRBV18 and J usage is TRBJ1-4, with a possible D match to TRBD1 (5 bases). The specimen was peripheral blood mononuclear cells (PBMCs), collected before the second cycle of nivolumab. The CDR3 loop is CASSPSSRGSNEKLFF. The DNA for the CDR3 is TGTGCCAGCTCACCGTCGAGCCGGGGCTCTAATGAAAAACTGTTTTTT.